This T cell receptor beta chain was identified during a study of cytomegalovirus exposure and HLA in healthy donors. Study outcomes and limitations: Associated with cytomegalovirus, according to the listing, were approximately 160 TCR beta chains.

Libraries were prepared by immunoSEQ multiplex PCR; TCRdb keeps only in-frame clonotypes and omits some of them. The data contain some 250,000 clones, around 90% of them singletons. This clone was seen more than once but under ten times. Its antigen remains unknown. The clonotype was recovered from a woman younger than 35 in good health and CMV-seronegative. Sequencing was done on a sample of PBMCs.

The CDR3 nucleotides read TGTGCCAGTGGACCGGGGACAGGGAGAAGGGATGACTATGGCTACACCTTC. Its protein product is CASGPGTGRRDDYGYTF. V usage is TRBV19 and J usage is TRBJ1-2, with 9 bases matching TRBD1. The CDR3 has 17 amino acids. V lost 8 bases, J lost 3 bases, and 16 bases stayed unmatched. In germline, CDR1 is LNHDA, CDR2 SQIVND (reference sequence).